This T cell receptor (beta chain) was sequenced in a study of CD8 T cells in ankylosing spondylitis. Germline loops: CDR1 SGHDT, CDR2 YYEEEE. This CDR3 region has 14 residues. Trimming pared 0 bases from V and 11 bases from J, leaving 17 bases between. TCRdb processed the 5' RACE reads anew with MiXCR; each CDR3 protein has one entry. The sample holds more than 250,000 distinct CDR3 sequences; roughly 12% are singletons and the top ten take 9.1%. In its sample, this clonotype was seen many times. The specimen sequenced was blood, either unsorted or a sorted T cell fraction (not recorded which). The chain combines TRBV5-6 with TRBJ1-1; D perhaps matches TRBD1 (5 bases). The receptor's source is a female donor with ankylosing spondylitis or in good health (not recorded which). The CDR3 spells CASSLGGERGRAFF. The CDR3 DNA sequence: TGTGCCAGCAGCTTGGGGGGGGAACGTGGTAGGGCTTTCTTT.